This T cell receptor beta chain was captured in a study of T cell changes during pregnancy in multiple sclerosis. This table comes from immunoSEQ multiplex PCR, and its TCRdb copy is limited to in-frame clones, with some not included. Among some 85,000 clones, roughly 93% were seen once, and the ten largest hold 0.84%. The source is a female donor with multiple sclerosis, enrolled in a pregnancy study. The specimen was peripheral blood, collected in the third trimester of pregnancy.

CDR3 region: CASSFRLGRGDEQFF. The CDR3 DNA reads TGCGCCAGCAGCTTCAGACTAGGGAGGGGCGATGAGCAGTTCTTC. The chain joins TRBV5-1 to TRBJ2-1; 7 nucleotides agree with TRBD2. Per germline, CDR1 SGHRS and CDR2 YFSETQ. The CDR3 runs to 15 residues. After removal of 2 bases from V and 8 bases from J, the junction contained 10 bases not matched to a gene.